The 29 T cell receptor beta chains reported below all come from one sample, sequenced in a study of T cells of healthy individuals. Each CDR3 protein gets one entry after TCRdb re-called the 5' RACE reads with MiXCR. The profile shows tens of thousands of distinct CDR3 sequences, roughly 15% of them singletons. These receptors all come from a human donor in good health.

The chain carries TRBV14 and TRBJ2-7; the match to TRBD1 covers 7 bases. The ends lost 4 bases at V and 6 bases at J; junction bases unmatched: 6. This CDR3 is built from 13 residues. Germline assignment: CDR1 SGHDN and CDR2 FVKESK. DNA for the CDR3: TGTGCCAGCAGCCCCCGACAGGGCTCCGAGCAGTACTTC. As protein: CASSPRQGSEQYF.

V and J are TRBV30 and TRBJ2-2, with a tentative D call TRBD2 (6 bases). This CDR3 is built from 17 residues. Trimming cost V 2 bases and J 0 bases, with 16 bases left between them. In germline, CDR1 is GTSNPN, CDR2 SVGIG (reference sequence). CDR3 protein: CAWSLLGGLPNTGELFF. DNA of the CDR3: TGTGCCTGGAGTCTCCTGGGTGGACTACCGAACACCGGGGAGCTGTTTTTT.

This clonotype was counted between two and nine times. The chain uses TRBV28 and TRBJ1-1; D unclear. Between the trimmed V and J ends, which lost 6 bases and 1 base, there was a span of 6 bases. The CDR3 totals 12 residues. Germline assignment: CDR1 MDHEN and CDR2 SYDVKM. The CDR3 spells CASSLANTEAFF. As DNA, the CDR3 is TGTGCCAGCAGCCTCGCGAACACTGAAGCTTTCTTT. Complete variable domain (other parts from reference TRBV28 and TRBJ1-1): DVKVTQSSRYLVKRTGEKVFLECVQDMDHENMFWYRQDPGLGLRLIYFSYDVKMKEKGDIPEGYSVSREKKERFSLILESASTNQTSMYLCASSLANTEAFFGQGTRLTVV.

By share, this clonotype ranks as medium-sized. The chain recombines TRBV20-1 with TRBJ2-2, with 9 bases fitting TRBD1. Unmatched junction bases numbered 8, after V lost 6 bases and J lost 6 bases. CDR1 and CDR2 from the germline V gene are DFQATT and SNEGSKA (reference sequence). The CDR3 is made up of 14 amino acids. As DNA, the CDR3 is TGCAGTGCCAAGGACAGGGGAAGGGCCGGGGAGCTGTTTTTT. Protein product: CSAKDRGRAGELFF.

This clonotype was seen repeatedly, ten times or more. CDR3 loop: CASSTTDGYTEAFF. The CDR3, as DNA: TGTGCCAGCAGCACCACCGACGGCTACACTGAAGCTTTCTTT. The J gene is TRBJ1-1, the V gene TRBV9; D ambiguous. V dropped 4 bases and J dropped 3 bases, with 13 bases sitting between them. Germline CDR1 reads SGDLS; CDR2 reads YYNGEE. The CDR3 sequence is 14 residues long.

This clonotype appeared many times. The chain couples TRBV10-3 to TRBJ1-5; no reliable D call. V was pared by 6 bases and J by 2 bases, with 5 bases between. Germline lookup yields CDR1 ENHRY and CDR2 SYGVKD. The CDR3 extends over 12 amino acids. The CDR3 here is CAISDGNQPQHF. The DNA of the CDR3 is TGTGCCATCAGCGACGGCAATCAGCCCCAGCATTTT.

This clonotype occurred a few times. The rearrangement joins TRBV11-1 to TRBJ2-1; 15 nucleotides agree with TRBD2. From germline, CDR1 is SGHAT and CDR2 FQDESV (reference sequence). The CDR3 has 15 residues. V gave up 5 bases and J gave up 7 bases; unmatched junction bases: 3. The CDR3 loop is CASSPGTSGGNEQFF. The CDR3 DNA sequence: TGTGCCAGCAGCCCCGGGACTAGCGGGGGGAATGAGCAGTTCTTC.

This clonotype was seen at least ten times. The chain uses TRBV29-1 and TRBJ1-5; perhaps TRBD1 as D (5 bases). The germline V gene encodes CDR1 SQVTM and CDR2 ANQGSEA. The germline V and J ends were trimmed by 5 bases and 7 bases, with 15 bases remaining between them. This CDR3 spans 13 amino acids. The CDR3 spells CSVSQGKRQPQHF. CDR3 in DNA: TGCAGCGTTTCTCAGGGAAAACGGCAGCCCCAGCATTTT.

This clonotype was seen a few times. V gene TRBV18 combines with J gene TRBJ1-6; D perhaps matches TRBD1 (5 bases). CDR1 KGHSH and CDR2 LQKENI come from the germline V gene. The CDR3 is made up of 19 amino acids. V lost 0 bases and J 4 bases, leaving 19 bases between the germline ends. The CDR3 protein is CASSPPALGGGYYNSPLHF. The CDR3 DNA follows: TGTGCCAGCTCACCACCGGCCCTAGGCGGGGGGTATTATAATTCACCCCTCCACTTT.

J is TRBJ2-1 and V is TRBV19, with 10 bases fitting TRBD2. This CDR3 has 15 residues. Germline V gene data show CDR1 as LNHDA and CDR2 as SQIVND (reference sequence). Trimming took 5 bases from V and 6 from J; bases not matched to a gene: 7. CDR3 in DNA: TGTGCCAGTAGTGGCCGCAGCGGGGGGGCCAATGAGCAGTTCTTC. Its protein is CASSGRSGGANEQFF.

The rearrangement links TRBV6-1 to TRBJ2-5; 10 bases are a match to TRBD2. Trimming at V came to 6 bases and at J to 4 bases, leaving 8 bases not matched to a gene. In germline, CDR1 is MNHNS, CDR2 SASEGT. This CDR3 has 15 amino acids. The CDR3 reads CASRTGTSVAETQYF. The CDR3 nucleotides read TGTGCCAGCAGGACCGGGACTAGCGTGGCAGAGACCCAGTACTTC.

This clonotype was found a few times. The chain links TRBV10-3 to TRBJ2-2; D unresolved. Looked up from germline, CDR1 is ENHRY and CDR2 is SYGVKD. Trimming cost V 5 bases and J 4 bases, with 23 bases left between them. The CDR3 loop spans 18 amino acids. CDR3 residues: CAISPLPPVADLTGELFF. Here the CDR3 DNA reads TGTGCCATCAGTCCCCTCCCACCGGTGGCGGATCTCACCGGGGAGCTGTTTTTT.

This clonotype was detected ten times or more. This chain connects TRBV7-9 to TRBJ2-5; unclear D gene. Deletions cut 1 base from V and 3 bases from J, with 9 bases between. This CDR3 comprises 14 residues. CDR1 SEHNR and CDR2 FQNEAQ come from the germline V gene (reference sequence). CDR3 sequence (DNA): TGTGCCAGCAGCTTAGAGGTGGGCGAAGAGACCCAGTACTTC. This translates into CASSLEVGEETQYF.

This clonotype was found a few times. The rearrangement links TRBV3-1 to TRBJ2-1, with D uncertain. The CDR3 totals 17 residues. V was cut by 0 bases and J by 3 bases, with 15 bases left in between. The germline gives CDR1 LGHDT, CDR2 YNNKEL (reference sequence). The chain's CDR3 is CASSQDGSSANYNEQFF. The CDR3 bases are TGTGCCAGCAGCCAAGACGGATCCAGCGCAAACTACAATGAGCAGTTCTTC.

The chain uses TRBV6-1 and TRBJ2-3; D is unclear. The V gene lost 6 bases and the J gene lost 0 bases, with 10 bases spanning the gap. CDR1 is MNHNS, CDR2 SASEGT, per germline. The CDR3 is 14 residues long. This CDR3 reads CASRESTSTDTQYF. In nucleotides, the CDR3 is TGTGCCAGCAGAGAGTCGACTAGCACAGATACGCAGTATTTT.

This clonotype was counted between two and nine times. The DNA for the CDR3 is TGTGCCAGCAGTTACATCCCGGGGACAAATGAGCAGTTCTTC. Translating gives CASSYIPGTNEQFF. V gene TRBV6-5 combines with J gene TRBJ2-1; perhaps TRBD1 as D (6 bases). V was cut by 2 bases and J by 7 bases, with 12 bases left in between. The CDR3 totals 14 residues. Germline loops: CDR1 MNHEY, CDR2 SVGAGI.

The genes are TRBV7-2 and TRBJ2-1; 9 bases fit TRBD2. V lost 4 bases and J lost 9; bases outside the gene matches: 4. Germline V gene lookup returns CDR1 SGHTA and CDR2 FQGNSA. This CDR3 contains 13 residues. This CDR3 is CASSSGTSFEQFF. The CDR3 bases are TGTGCCAGCAGCTCCGGGACTAGCTTTGAGCAGTTCTTC.

V is TRBV27 and J is TRBJ2-1, with 12 bases aligning to TRBD2. V gave up 10 bases and J gave up 7 bases; unmatched junction bases: 11. Per the germline V gene, CDR1 is MNHEY and CDR2 is SMNVEV (reference sequence). This CDR3 has 15 amino acids. The CDR3: CAIALTSGSWNEQFF. As DNA, the CDR3 is TGTGCCATCGCCCTGACTAGCGGGAGCTGGAATGAGCAGTTCTTC.

The chain joins TRBV5-6 to TRBJ2-7; 9 bases match TRBD2. J was trimmed by 6 bases and V by 3 bases; bases with no gene match: 22. Germline lookup yields CDR1 SGHDT and CDR2 YYEEEE. CDR3 length equals 19 residues. The CDR3 coding sequence is TGTGCCAGCAGCTCCTACATGGTTAGAAAGCGGGGGGAGACTATCGAGCAGTACTTC. This sequence encodes CASSSYMVRKRGETIEQYF.

This clonotype was counted many times. This rearrangement joins TRBV28 to TRBJ2-2; D may be TRBD2 (6 bases). Trimming shortened V by 4 bases and J by 8 bases, and 8 bases separated the two germline ends. Germline loops: CDR1 MDHEN, CDR2 SYDVKM. This CDR3 has 12 residues. The CDR3 DNA is TGTGCCAGCAGTTCACGGGGGGGGGAGCTGTTTTTT. Translating gives CASSSRGGELFF.

This clonotype showed up just a few times. The V and J genes are TRBV12-3 or TRBV12-4 and TRBJ2-3; the match to TRBD2 covers 12 bases. The CDR3 contains 14 residues. V was pared by 8 bases and J by 4 bases, with 4 bases of the junction left unmatched. CDR3 residues: CASATSGGADTQYF. CDR3 coding DNA: TGTGCCAGCGCGACTAGCGGGGGTGCAGATACGCAGTATTTT.

This clonotype occurred many times. V and J are TRBV10-1 and TRBJ2-1; maybe TRBD2 (6 bases). The ends were cut back, 3 bases at V and 8 bases at J, with 14 bases in the middle. This CDR3 has 14 residues. From germline, CDR1 is WNHNN and CDR2 SYGVQD (reference sequence). As DNA, the CDR3 is TGCGCCAGCAGTGAAGGTGGACTATCGCATGAGCAGTTCTTC. Its translation: CASSEGGLSHEQFF.

This clonotype was observed once. The chain is built from TRBV7-8 and TRBJ2-5; D possibly uses TRBD1 or TRBD2 (6 bases each). Trimming removed 6 bases at V and 5 bases at J, with 25 bases between. Germline V gene lookup returns CDR1 SGHVS and CDR2 FQNEAQ. The CDR3 runs to 17 residues. The CDR3 DNA sequence: TGTGCCAGCAGTCTAGAGGGAACGGGGGCCGAAGGCGAGACCCAGTACTTC. The encoded protein is CASSLEGTGAEGETQYF.

This clonotype was seen a handful of times. The rearrangement uses TRBV9 and TRBJ2-1, with D maybe TRBD2 (5 bases). The germline V gene encodes CDR1 SGDLS and CDR2 YYNGEE. CDR3 length: 17 residues. V lost 0 bases, J lost 6 bases, and 19 bases lay in between. The CDR3 DNA is TGTGCCAGCAGCGTAGCTTCAGTGGGCGCTAGCTTCAATGAGCAGTTCTTC. Protein product: CASSVASVGASFNEQFF.

Relative to its sample, this clonotype is medium-sized (0.01 to 0.1%). V and J are TRBV3-1 and TRBJ2-7; TRBD2 matches 11 bases. This CDR3 is built from 16 residues. The trim removed 4 bases at V and 4 bases at J, leaving 9 bases unmatched. The germline gives CDR1 LGHDT, CDR2 YNNKEL (reference sequence). Here the CDR3 reads CASSRAGTSGKYEQYF. The CDR3 DNA reads TGTGCCAGCAGCCGAGCCGGGACTAGCGGAAAGTACGAGCAGTACTTC.

There are a few counts of this clonotype. The V gene is TRBV12-3 or TRBV12-4, the J gene TRBJ1-5; possible D gene TRBD1, 6 bases. The ends were cut back, 4 bases at V and 3 bases at J, with 13 bases in the middle. The length of the CDR3 is 15 residues. CDR3 coding DNA: TGTGCCAGCAGTTCGGTACAGGGAGACAATCAGCCCCAGCATTTT. This sequence encodes CASSSVQGDNQPQHF.

J is TRBJ1-1 and V is TRBV6-6; 7 bases fit TRBD1. J gave up 3 bases and V 7 bases, and 5 bases lay outside the gene matches. The CDR3 has 13 residues. Per germline, CDR1 MNHNY and CDR2 SVGAGI (reference sequence). The CDR3 DNA is TGTGCCAGCAATACAGGGGTTCACACTGAAGCTTTCTTT. It codes for CASNTGVHTEAFF.

This clonotype was found many times. This rearrangement joins TRBV7-2 to TRBJ1-2; D is possibly TRBD1 (6 bases). The CDR3 totals 16 residues. The germline V and J ends were trimmed by 0 bases and 6 bases, with 17 bases remaining between them. Germline CDR1 and CDR2: SGHTA and FQGNSA. CDR3 sequence (DNA): TGTGCCAGCAGCTTAGCTGCGTGGGGGGGCCGAGATGGCTACACCTTC. Its translation: CASSLAAWGGRDGYTF.

This clonotype was recorded many times. The chain employs TRBV3-1 and TRBJ1-6; 7 bases match TRBD1. The CDR3 loop spans 15 amino acids. The V gene's germline CDR1 is LGHDT and CDR2 YNNKEL (reference sequence). V was clipped by 4 bases and J by 5 bases; unmatched bases: 5. The CDR3 region is CASSLKGADNSPLHF. The DNA of the CDR3 is TGTGCCAGCAGCCTGAAGGGGGCAGATAATTCACCCCTCCACTTT.